One and the same sample provided the 9 T cell receptor beta chains below, sequenced in a study of HIV-infected children after antiretroviral therapy interruption. Specified treatment: PENTA 11 planned treatment interruption arm or continuous ART arm. RNA-based 3' RACE libraries used unique molecular identifiers. Each CDR3 protein is one row after TCRdb ran MiXCR on the 3' RACE reads. Among approximately 96,000 distinct CDR3 sequences listed, 6.9% were seen once. Sequencing was performed on CD45RA+ CD4+ T cells from PBMCs, pooled from several time points, taken from a donor given antiretroviral therapy, either interrupted or continuous. Subset reported: naive CD4+ CD45RA+ CD45RO- T cells. The receptors were sampled from a pool of human donors with HIV.

This clonotype was recorded at least ten times. The chain recombines TRBV18 with TRBJ1-1; no clear D gene. This CDR3 spans 12 amino acids. Germline V lookup: CDR1 KGHSH, CDR2 LQKENI. Trimming removed 6 bases at V and 11 bases at J, with 16 bases between. The CDR3 DNA is TGTGCCAGCTCGCGCCGTGAAGGGTCGGCTTTCTTT. It is translated as CASSRREGSAFF.

The table lists this clonotype with many counts. The chain uses TRBV7-9 and TRBJ2-7, with 7 bases lining up with TRBD1. This CDR3 is 12 amino acids long. CDR1 is SEHNR and CDR2 is FQNEAQ in the germline V gene (reference sequence). The V gene end was trimmed by 5 bases and the J gene end by 6 bases; junction bases not matched to a gene: 4. CDR3 region: CASSPTGSEQYF. In DNA, the CDR3 is TGTGCCAGCAGCCCGACAGGGTCCGAGCAGTACTTC.

Only a few counts were recorded for this clonotype. The J gene is TRBJ2-1, the V gene TRBV5-8, with D possibly matching TRBD1 (6 bases). The CDR3 covers 13 residues. Per germline, CDR1 SGHTS and CDR2 YDEGEE. Trimming left V 5 bases short and J 7 bases short, with 13 bases between. The CDR3, as DNA: TGTGCCAGCAGTTTGTCACAGGGTAATGAGCAGTTCTTC. Translated: CASSLSQGNEQFF.

V gene TRBV6-1 combines with J gene TRBJ1-5; tentatively, D is TRBD1 (5 bases). Trimming removed 4 bases from V and 4 bases from J, with 17 bases in between. The CDR3 contains 16 residues. Germline V gene sequence: CDR1 MNHNS, CDR2 SASEGT. CDR3 in amino acids: CASSVGLGGRNQPQHF. In DNA form, the CDR3 reads TGTGCCAGCAGTGTTGGTTTGGGGGGTAGAAATCAGCCCCAGCATTTT.

This clonotype was seen only once. CDR3 sequence (DNA): TGTGCCAGCAGAGAGATCTCCAGGACTAGCGGGGGAATTGGTAATGAGCAGTTCTTC. Its protein product is CASREISRTSGGIGNEQFF. The chain links TRBV12-3 or TRBV12-4 to TRBJ2-1; 13 positions match TRBD2. The CDR3 runs to 19 residues. V was pared by 6 bases and J by 7 bases, with 18 bases of the junction left unmatched.

The V call is TRBV18, the J call TRBJ1-1; TRBD1 matches 10 bases. Trimming removed 3 bases from V and 4 bases from J; junction bases left unmatched: 2. Germline values: CDR1 KGHSH, CDR2 LQKENI. This CDR3 is 14 amino acids long. The CDR3 is CASSPGQGRTEAFF. The CDR3 DNA sequence: TGTGCCAGCTCACCGGGACAGGGGCGCACTGAAGCTTTCTTT.

The rearrangement uses TRBV11-2 and TRBJ2-1; 7 nucleotides match TRBD1. There are 12 residues in the CDR3. V lost 11 bases, J lost 3 bases, and 4 bases stayed unmatched. CDR1 and CDR2 from the germline V gene are SGHAT and FQNNGV. The CDR3, as DNA: TGTGCCTCACGGGACAGCTACAATGAGCAGTTCTTC. Residues: CASRDSYNEQFF.

This rearrangement joins TRBV5-1 to TRBJ1-2; D gene uncertain. This CDR3 spans 12 amino acids. With 3 bases removed from V and 8 bases from J, the gap between germline ends came to 11 bases. Germline assignment: CDR1 SGHRS and CDR2 YFSETQ. This chain's CDR3 is CASSSGPGGYTF. As DNA, the CDR3 is TGCGCCAGCAGCTCAGGACCCGGAGGCTACACCTTC.

This clonotype has at least ten counts. The chain couples TRBV20-1 to TRBJ2-7; TRBD2 agrees at 8 bases. The ends lost 3 bases at V and 3 bases at J; junction bases unmatched: 7. The length of the CDR3 is 14 residues. Germline CDR1 reads DFQATT; CDR2 reads SNEGSKA (reference sequence). The CDR3 DNA follows: TGCAGTGCTAGTAATAGCGGGAAACTCTACGAGCAGTACTTC. This translates into CSASNSGKLYEQYF.